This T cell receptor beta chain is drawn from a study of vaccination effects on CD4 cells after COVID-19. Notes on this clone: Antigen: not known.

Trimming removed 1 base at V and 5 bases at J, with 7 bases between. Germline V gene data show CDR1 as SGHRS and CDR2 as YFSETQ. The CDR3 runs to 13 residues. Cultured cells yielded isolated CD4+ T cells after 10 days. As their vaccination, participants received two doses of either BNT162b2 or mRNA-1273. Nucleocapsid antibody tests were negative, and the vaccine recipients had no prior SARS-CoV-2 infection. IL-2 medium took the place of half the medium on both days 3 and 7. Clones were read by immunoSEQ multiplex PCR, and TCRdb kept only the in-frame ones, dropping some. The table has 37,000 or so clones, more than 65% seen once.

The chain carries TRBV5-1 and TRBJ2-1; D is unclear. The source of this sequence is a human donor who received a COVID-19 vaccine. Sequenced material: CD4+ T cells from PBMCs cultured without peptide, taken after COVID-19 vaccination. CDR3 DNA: TGCGCCAGCAGCTTGACTCTGGACAATGAGCAGTTCTTC. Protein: CASSLTLDNEQFF.